This TCR beta chain was documented in a study of shared T cell receptors in the human thymus. Method: immunoSEQ multiplex PCR; TCRdb's copy keeps in-frame clones and lacks some. The repertoire has more than 550,000 clones, around 87% of them found once; the top ten carry roughly 0.0086%. The germline V gene has CDR1 MDHEN and CDR2 SYDVKM. J gave up 5 bases and V 4 bases, and 13 bases lay outside the gene matches. The CDR3 runs to 17 residues. These data also formed part of another study, on human thymus T cells. This second study says: Donors were healthy Finnish infants having corrective surgery for congenital heart defects. During corrective heart surgery, resections were taken, and the thymus tissue came from them. Among thymic and blood repertoires, usage of V and J genes appeared biased.

The source is a boy younger than two with a congenital heart defect. The J gene is TRBJ1-1, the V gene TRBV28; TRBD1 matches 10 bases. The sample taken for sequencing was thymocytes. CDR3: CASSSRWGGQGETEAFF. CDR3 nucleotides: TGTGCCAGCAGTTCCCGATGGGGAGGACAGGGGGAAACTGAAGCTTTCTTT.